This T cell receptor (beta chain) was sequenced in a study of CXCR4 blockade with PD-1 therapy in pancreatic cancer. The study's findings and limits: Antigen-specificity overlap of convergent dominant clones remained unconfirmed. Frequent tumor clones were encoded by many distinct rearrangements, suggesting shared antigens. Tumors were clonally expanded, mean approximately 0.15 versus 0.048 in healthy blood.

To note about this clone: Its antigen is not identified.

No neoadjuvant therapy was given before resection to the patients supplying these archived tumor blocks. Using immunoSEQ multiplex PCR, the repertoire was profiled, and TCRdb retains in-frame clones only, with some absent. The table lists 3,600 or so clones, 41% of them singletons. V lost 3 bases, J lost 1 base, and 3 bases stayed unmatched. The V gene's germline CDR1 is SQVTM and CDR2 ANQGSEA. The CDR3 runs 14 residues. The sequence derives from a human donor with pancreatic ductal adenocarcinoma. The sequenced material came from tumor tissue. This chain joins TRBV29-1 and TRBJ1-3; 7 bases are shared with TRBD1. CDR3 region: CSVEAGGSGNTIYF. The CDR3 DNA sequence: TGCAGCGTTGAGGCAGGGGGGTCTGGAAACACCATATATTTT.